This entry lists 27 T cell receptor beta chains sequenced from one sample in a study of tumor-infiltrating lymphocytes in primary liver carcinoma. Scientists recovered RNA and DNA together from around 20-30 mg of unsorted bulk tissue. Reverse transcription of roughly 0.45 ug total RNA with a constant-region primer produced TCR beta cDNA. Slightly modified ARM-PCR with three nested multiplex PCR rounds yielded TCR beta libraries. For 10 cycles apiece, the opening two PCR rounds ran with TRBV1-TRBV30 forward primers and a C-beta reverse primer. TCRdb recomputed calls from the multiplex PCR reads with MiXCR, one row per CDR3 protein. The sample shows under 200,000 distinct CDR3 sequences, 85% of them seen only once. Sample: tumor tissue from primary liver carcinoma. These receptors all stem from a man aged 35 to 55 with primary liver carcinoma and hepatitis B virus infection.

Note on this clonotype: The junction differs from germline at one of its ends, possibly a read error. V usage is TRBV11-2 and J usage is TRBJ2-4; D remains unclear. This CDR3 contains 15 residues. CDR1 and CDR2 from the germline V gene are SGHAT and FQNNGV. CDR3 residues: CISTTSAVAKNIHYF. CDR3 DNA sequence: TGTATCAGCACTACTTCGGCGGTAGCCAAAAACATTCATTACTTC.

The chain is built from TRBV15 and TRBJ2-1; 7 nucleotides match TRBD2. Germline-derived CDR1 and CDR2 are LNHNV and YYDKDF (reference sequence). This CDR3 has 14 amino acids. V lost 10 bases, J lost 9 bases, and 15 bases stayed unmatched. The CDR3 protein is CASGSGRNWGEQFF. In DNA, the CDR3 is TGTGCCAGTGGATCCGGGAGGAATTGGGGTGAGCAGTTCTTC.

Note on this clonotype: A junction end diverges from the germline sequence, so it may reflect a read error. This chain links TRBV6-5 with TRBJ2-5, with 11 nucleotides matching TRBD2. The CDR3 sequence is 19 residues long. The germline gives CDR1 MNHEY, CDR2 SVGAGI. The CDR3 DNA follows: TGTGCCAGCACACGGACGGGGATGGTAGCGGGAGGGCCGTCAGAGACCCAATACTTC. This gives the protein CASTRTGMVAGGPSETQYF.

On this clonotype itself: Without the conserved terminal phenylalanine or tryptophan, this CDR3 likely stems from a read error. The chain joins TRBV4-3 to TRBJ2-1; 10 nucleotides agree with TRBD1. The length of the CDR3 is 14 residues. The V gene end was trimmed by 4 bases and the J gene end by 8 bases; junction bases not matched to a gene: 5. The germline V gene encodes CDR1 LGHNA and CDR2 YSLEER. The DNA of the CDR3 is TGCGCCAGCAGCCTGGACAGGGGGGGGGATGAGCAGTTCTTG. Amino acid sequence: CASSLDRGGDEQFL.

On this clonotype itself: At one of its ends the junction is not consistent with the germline gene, which may arise from a read error. The CDR3 loop is CACNTRTGNTVELFF. For the CDR3, the DNA is TGTGCCTGCAACACCCGGACAGGGAACACCGTGGAGCTGTTTTTT. The chain recombines TRBV11-3 with TRBJ2-2, with TRBD1 identical over 8 bases. The CDR3 sequence is 15 residues long. CDR1 is SGHNT and CDR2 is YENEEA in the germline V gene.

With respect to this clonotype: A junction end diverges from the germline sequence, so it may reflect a read error. The genes are TRBV14 and TRBJ2-3; D is unresolved. Germline lookup yields CDR1 SGHDN and CDR2 FVKESK. This CDR3 is built from 13 residues. In DNA form, the CDR3 reads TGTGCCAGCAGTCAAGACTGCGAAGATACGCAGTATTTT. Protein sequence: CASSQDCEDTQYF.

This sequence joins TRBV4-2 and TRBJ2-1; TRBD1 matches 8 bases. Looked up from germline, CDR1 is LGHNA and CDR2 is YNFKEQ. The CDR3 covers 16 residues. The V segment lost 3 bases and the J segment 5 bases; nucleotides outside the gene matches: 9. In DNA, the CDR3 is TGTGCCAGCAGCCATGGCGGGCGACAGGGGAACAATGAGCAGTTCTTC. It is translated as CASSHGGRQGNNEQFF.

This sequence joins TRBV6-5 and TRBJ2-7, with 7 bases matching TRBD2. Trimming took 8 bases from V and 5 from J; bases not matched to a gene: 9. Germline V CDR1 and CDR2: MNHEY, SVGAGI. The CDR3 has 13 amino acids. CDR3 loop: CASSRGETNEQYF. In DNA form, the CDR3 reads TGTGCCAGCTCCCGGGGGGAAACCAACGAGCAGTACTTC.

With respect to this clonotype: At one boundary the junction diverges from the germline segment, which might be a read error. The rearrangement uses TRBV4-2 and TRBJ2-3; 8 positions match TRBD2. Germline V CDR1 and CDR2: LGHNA, YNFKEQ. This CDR3 is 19 amino acids long. The CDR3 DNA is TGTGCCATCAGCCTGACCTCTACCTCTTGCGGGAGGTACACAGATACGCAGTATTTT. It is translated as CAISLTSTSCGRYTDTQYF.

The genes are TRBV6-5 and TRBJ2-1; TRBD2 matches at 7 bases. The CDR3 spans 13 residues. Germline-derived CDR1 and CDR2 are MNHEY and SVGAGI. The CDR3 here is CTCIRLASNEQFF. Here the CDR3 DNA reads TGTACCTGCATCAGACTAGCTTCCAATGAGCAGTTCTTC.

This clonotype showed up just once. At one end, the junction sequence differs from germline, possibly due to a read error. CDR3 sequence reads: CRGTSGLQETHYF. The CDR3 nucleotides read TGCAGGGGGACTAGCGGTTTACAAGAGACCCATTACTTC. This chain joins TRBV20-1 and TRBJ2-5; 11 nucleotides agree with TRBD2. Per the germline V gene, CDR1 is DFQATT and CDR2 is SNEGSKA (reference sequence). The CDR3 covers 13 residues.

In this sample, this clonotype turned up once. The germline gene is not matched at one end of the junction; a read error may be the cause. V and J are TRBV10-2 and TRBJ2-7; TRBD2 is a possible D gene (6 bases). The CDR3 totals 15 residues. Germline V CDR1 and CDR2: WSHSY, SAAADI. The CDR3 sequence: CASGDPGEGLNEQYF. CDR3 coding DNA: TGCGCCAGCGGTGACCCGGGAGAGGGCTTAAACGAGCAGTACTTC.

This clonotype has a single count. The V call is TRBV15, the J call TRBJ2-1, with D unresolved. Germline V gene data show CDR1 as LNHNV and CDR2 as YYDKDF (reference sequence). The CDR3 extends over 16 amino acids. With 4 bases removed from V and 8 bases from J, the gap between germline ends came to 21 bases. Written as DNA, the CDR3 is TGTGCCACCAGCAACCTAATAGCAGCGCCTTTTGATGAGCAGTTCTTC. Residues: CATSNLIAAPFDEQFF.

V is TRBV7-8 and J is TRBJ2-7; D is possibly TRBD1 (6 bases). The V gene's germline CDR1 is SGHVS and CDR2 FQNEAQ. The CDR3 consists of 16 residues. The chain's CDR3 is CISSLVAQGSYGEQYF. DNA of the CDR3: TGTATCAGCAGCTTAGTGGCCCAGGGGTCGTATGGCGAGCAGTACTTC.

This clonotype was observed a handful of times. This rearrangement joins TRBV29-1 to TRBJ2-7, with D possibly being TRBD1 (6 bases). Germline V gene lookup returns CDR1 SQVTM and CDR2 ANQGSEA. V was clipped by 8 bases and J by 1 base, with 18 bases between them. CDR3 length: 14 amino acids. The CDR3 DNA sequence: TGCAGCAGTCTTCAGGGGCCTCCATCCTACGAGCAGTACTTC. This sequence encodes CSSLQGPPSYEQYF.

Details on this clonotype: Possible read error: a much larger clone is one base away. The rearrangement joins TRBV4-1 to TRBJ1-2; unclear D gene. Germline V gene sequence: CDR1 MGHRA, CDR2 YSYEKL. The CDR3 is 15 residues long. The CDR3: CTSSQDKGVNYGYTF. In DNA, the CDR3 is TGCACCAGCAGCCAAGATAAGGGAGTCAACTATGGCTACACCTTC.

V usage is TRBV5-4 and J usage is TRBJ2-1, with D possibly being TRBD2 (6 bases). Germline CDR1 and CDR2: SGHNT and YYREEE (reference sequence). The CDR3 is made up of 13 amino acids. Trimming pared 1 base from V and 8 bases from J, leaving 10 bases between. CDR3 sequence: CASSLPGRHEQFF. CDR3 nucleotides: TGTGCCAGCAGCTTGCCTGGGAGGCATGAGCAGTTCTTC.

The rearrangement uses TRBV7-9 and TRBJ2-7; 10 bases agree with TRBD2. CDR1 is SEHNR, CDR2 FQNEAQ, per germline (reference sequence). The CDR3 loop spans 20 amino acids. Losses at the gene ends were 3 bases for V and 6 bases for J; bases not matched to a gene: 23. The CDR3 DNA follows: TGTGCCAGCAGCTTTCTTAAACTAGCGGGGACGAAAATTGTCAGTGGCGAGCAGTACTTC. Its translation: CASSFLKLAGTKIVSGEQYF.

As concerns this clonotype: No conserved phenylalanine or tryptophan ends this CDR3, so it is likely a read error. J is TRBJ1-1 and V is TRBV5-6, with unresolved D. Germline V gene sequence: CDR1 SGHDT, CDR2 YYEEEE. This CDR3 contains 12 residues. Between the trimmed V and J ends, which lost 4 bases and 8 bases, there was a span of 12 bases. CDR3 sequence (DNA): TGTGCCAGCAGCCTGGTGAACGGAGAAGCTTTCTAT. Amino acids: CASSLVNGEAFY.

On this clonotype itself: A much bigger clone sits one base away, suggesting this may be a read error. The chain employs TRBV5-1 and TRBJ2-7; the match to TRBD2 covers 13 bases. The V and J ends lost 4 bases and 4 bases, in that order; junction bases with no gene match: 2. The germline gives CDR1 SGHRS, CDR2 YFSETQ. The length of the CDR3 is 14 residues. The CDR3 region has the DNA TGCGCCAGCAGCATGACTAGCGGGAGGTACGAGCAGTACTTC. Amino acids: CASSMTSGRYEQYF.

A remark on this clonotype: This CDR3 is missing its conserved last phenylalanine or tryptophan, likely due to a read error. CDR3 in DNA: TGTGCCAGCAGTTTTCCCGGGACTAGCGGGACCAAATACATTCAGTACATA. Protein product: CASSFPGTSGTKYIQYI. The chain couples TRBV11-1 to TRBJ2-4, with 13 bases aligning to TRBD2. There are 17 residues in the CDR3. Germline lookup yields CDR1 SGHAT and CDR2 FQDESV (reference sequence).

About this clonotype: The junction and the germline gene differ at one end; a read error may be behind it. The chain joins TRBV11-2 to TRBJ2-7; D might be TRBD1 (5 bases). The CDR3 covers 14 residues. From germline, CDR1 is SGHAT and CDR2 FQNNGV. CDR3: CACTSNRNYYEHYF. CDR3 nucleotides: TGTGCCTGCACCTCTAACAGGAACTACTACGAGCATTACTTC.

On this clonotype: This CDR3 is missing its conserved last phenylalanine or tryptophan, likely due to a read error. The V call is TRBV6-1, the J call TRBJ2-7, with 7 nucleotides matching TRBD2. This CDR3 has 17 amino acids. Germline CDR1 MNHNS, CDR2 SASEGT. DNA for the CDR3: TGTGCCACCAGTGAAGGGGCCGGCGGGGGTGACGTGTACGAGCAGTACCTC. Amino acids: CATSEGAGGGDVYEQYL.

Of note for this clonotype: No conserved phenylalanine or tryptophan ends this CDR3, so it is likely a read error. The chain combines TRBV11-2 with TRBJ2-7; D could derive from TRBD1 or TRBD2 (6 bases each). Germline lookup yields CDR1 SGHAT and CDR2 FQNNGV. CDR3 length: 12 amino acids. The CDR3 reads CASNPGGYDQYL. The DNA for the CDR3 is TGTGCCAGCAATCCCGGGGGCTACGATCAGTACCTC.

About this clonotype itself: At one end the junction does not follow the germline gene, possibly because of a read error. The chain is built from TRBV30 and TRBJ1-2; D might be TRBD1 (6 bases). This CDR3 comprises 15 residues. Germline values: CDR1 GTSNPN, CDR2 SVGIG (reference sequence). DNA for the CDR3: TGTACCTGCCACGGCTGTACAGGGTCGGTGGATGGCTACACCTTC. It encodes CTCHGCTGSVDGYTF.

Concerning this clonotype: Relative to the germline gene, one junction end is altered; a read error may explain this. The rearrangement links TRBV11-2 to TRBJ2-2, with TRBD2 as a possible D gene (5 bases). This CDR3 is 17 amino acids long. CDR1 is SGHAT and CDR2 is FQNNGV in the germline V gene. CDR3: CASSLDHRDSDTGELFF. The CDR3 region has the DNA TGTGCCAGCAGTTTAGATCATCGGGATAGTGACACCGGGGAGCTGTTTTTT.

This clonotype was observed a handful of times. Possible read error: a much larger clone is one base away. The rearrangement links TRBV6-1 to TRBJ2-7; the match to TRBD2 covers 9 bases. The V gene's germline CDR1 is MNHNS and CDR2 SASEGT. This CDR3 is 16 amino acids long. J gave up 2 bases and V 5 bases, and 10 bases lay outside the gene matches. The CDR3 is CASSTISGLAPYEQYF. In DNA, the CDR3 is TGTGCCAGCAGTACCATATCGGGACTAGCTCCCTACGAGCAGTACTTC.